This T cell receptor beta chain was sequenced in a study of vaccination and CD4 T cells after COVID-19. Study as a whole: In the convalescent cohort, there were six males and four females, two of them Hispanic.

The Oncomine TCR Beta short-read assay was what sequenced the DNA obtained from cultured CD4+ T cells. Genomic DNA was taken out of cultured CD4+ T cells by extraction. MiXCR, run by TCRdb on the PCR reads, gives a single entry per CDR3 protein. The sample has 20,000 to 25,000 distinct CDR3 sequences, around 42% seen once. This CDR3 comprises 15 residues. Deletions cut 0 bases from V and 6 bases from J, with 15 bases between. The germline V gene has CDR1 DFQATT and CDR2 SNEGSKA (reference sequence). The time point here: late sampling 161 to 241 days after vaccination in a few convalescent patients. The treatment is: approximately nine-day PBMC culture with coronavirus spike peptide pools or control peptides (ViraFEST assay). It was after more than 9 days of culture that CD4+ T cells were isolated by negative selection. Comments on this clonotype: Its antigen is unknown.

This receptor was obtained from a human donor who had recovered from COVID-19. The chain recombines TRBV20-1 with TRBJ2-1; D unresolved. This sample comprised CD4+ T cells from blood, cultured in vitro, obtained about 7 months after SARS-CoV-2 vaccination. The CDR3 sequence: CSARDSQGSGNEQFF. The CDR3 DNA sequence: TGCAGTGCTAGAGACTCACAAGGGTCGGGCAATGAGCAGTTCTTC.